This entry lists 20 T cell receptor beta chains sequenced from one sample in a study of blood T cell repertoires in COVID-19. Here immunoSEQ multiplex PCR was the method, and the copy in TCRdb shows in-frame clones only, minus some. The data contain 260,000 or so clones, 88% of them seen just once; the ten biggest clones take up about 9.8%. Input material: peripheral blood. All receptors derive from a man in his late teens or twenties with active or convalescent COVID-19.

The rearrangement uses TRBV29-1 and TRBJ2-5; TRBD2 is a possible D gene (6 bases). Germline CDR1 reads SQVTM; CDR2 reads ANQGSEA. The CDR3 sequence is 11 residues long. CDR3 loop: CSAEGRETQYF. The DNA for the CDR3 is TGCAGTGCGGAGGGGCGTGAGACCCAGTACTTC.

The chain joins TRBV11-3 to TRBJ2-5, with D perhaps matching TRBD1 (5 bases). The length of the CDR3 is 15 residues. Germline V gene sequence: CDR1 SGHNT, CDR2 YENEEA. The V gene lost 4 bases and the J gene lost 1 base, with 13 bases spanning the gap. CDR3 nucleotide sequence: TGTGCCAGCAGCTGGAGTTCGGACACCCAAGAGACCCAGTACTTC. The encoded protein is CASSWSSDTQETQYF.

This chain joins TRBV5-1 and TRBJ1-6, with 10 bases that match TRBD1. J was trimmed by 7 bases and V by 4 bases; bases with no gene match: 2. This CDR3 region has 14 residues. Per germline, CDR1 SGHRS and CDR2 YFSETQ. The CDR3 loop is CASSPTGGNSPLHF. CDR3 DNA: TGCGCCAGCAGCCCGACAGGGGGCAATTCACCCCTCCACTTT.

The genes are TRBV4-1 and TRBJ1-2; D uncertain. This CDR3 spans 16 amino acids. V gave up 0 bases and J gave up 0 bases, with 11 bases separating them. Germline loops: CDR1 MGHRA, CDR2 YSYEKL. The CDR3 DNA is TGCGCCAGCAGCCAAGAGCAAAGAGGGACTAACTATGGCTACACCTTC. It encodes CASSQEQRGTNYGYTF.

This rearrangement joins TRBV9 to TRBJ2-3, with D maybe TRBD2 (5 bases). CDR1 SGDLS and CDR2 YYNGEE come from the germline V gene. Between the trimmed V and J ends, which lost 1 base and 5 bases, there was a span of 14 bases. This CDR3 region has 15 residues. CDR3 region: CASSVLDYREDTQYF. The CDR3, as DNA: TGTGCCAGCAGCGTATTAGACTACCGGGAAGATACGCAGTATTTT.

This chain joins TRBV29-1 and TRBJ2-7; D is perhaps TRBD1 (8 bases). The CDR3 is 12 amino acids. Trimming left V 6 bases short and J 6 bases short, with 15 bases between. Germline lookup yields CDR1 SQVTM and CDR2 ANQGSEA. DNA of the CDR3: TGCAGCGTGGAAACAGGGGGGGTCGAGCAGTACTTC. This sequence encodes CSVETGGVEQYF.

The rearrangement uses TRBV1 and TRBJ1-3; no DNA check was done on the table's D call, TRBD1. TRBV1 is shown as a pseudogene. The CDR3 has 15 residues. The CDR3: CTSSQSEQGGNTIYF. Here the CDR3 DNA reads TGCACCAGCAGCCAGTCGGAACAGGGAGGAAACACCATATATTTT.

The chain carries TRBV5-5 and TRBJ1-2; D is possibly TRBD1 (5 bases). Trimming took 0 bases from V and 6 from J, leaving 15 bases between them. There are 15 residues in the CDR3. Germline assignment: CDR1 SGHKS and CDR2 YYEKEE (reference sequence). CDR3 bases: TGTGCCAGCAGCTTGGCTGGCAGGGTGTCGGATGGCTACACCTTC. Translated, it gives CASSLAGRVSDGYTF.

On this clone: Other DNA sequences in this specimen translate into the identical CDR3. CDR3 in amino acids: CASSSQGYEQYF. DNA for the CDR3: TGTGCCAGCAGCTCCCAGGGATACGAGCAGTACTTC. The rearrangement uses TRBV5-5 and TRBJ2-7; TRBD1 might be the D (5 bases). Trimming left V 3 bases short and J 4 bases short, with 8 bases between. CDR1 is SGHKS and CDR2 is YYEKEE in the germline V gene (reference sequence). This CDR3 region has 12 residues.

This chain uses TRBV19 with TRBJ1-6; weak D call: TRBD1 (6 bases). This CDR3 is 15 amino acids long. Germline V gene lookup returns CDR1 LNHDA and CDR2 SQIVND (reference sequence). The ends were cut back, 5 bases at V and 5 bases at J, with 13 bases in the middle. CDR3 sequence reads: CASSSQGGDNSPLHF. CDR3 coding DNA: TGTGCCAGTAGTTCTCAAGGGGGGGATAATTCACCCCTCCACTTT.

This chain links TRBV9 with TRBJ1-3; D gene ambiguous. This CDR3 contains 13 residues. Germline CDR1 reads SGDLS; CDR2 reads YYNGEE. V was cut by 4 bases and J by 2 bases, with 7 bases left in between. The CDR3 DNA reads TGTGCCAGCAGCCCCCCCGCTGGAAACACCATATATTTT. It specifies CASSPPAGNTIYF.

This chain joins TRBV9 and TRBJ2-1; TRBD2 matches at 7 bases. CDR3 length: 19 amino acids. In germline, CDR1 is SGDLS, CDR2 YYNGEE. The V segment lost 4 bases and the J segment 1 base; nucleotides outside the gene matches: 17. The CDR3 bases are TGTGCCAGCAGCTCTAACCGGAGAGCCTCGGGGGGATCCTACAATGAGCAGTTCTTC. It specifies CASSSNRRASGGSYNEQFF.

The chain links TRBV5-8 to TRBJ2-1, with 7 bases fitting TRBD1. CDR1 is SGHTS and CDR2 is YDEGEE in the germline V gene. CDR3 length equals 15 residues. With 4 bases clipped from V and 4 bases from J, the junction kept 8 bases outside the gene matches. The CDR3 protein is CASSTRQGQYNEQFF. CDR3 DNA sequence: TGTGCCAGCAGCACCAGACAGGGTCAGTACAATGAGCAGTTCTTC.

This chain uses TRBV4-1 with TRBJ2-5; TRBD2 matches at 7 bases. The V and J ends lost 2 bases and 9 bases, in that order; junction bases with no gene match: 6. The CDR3 length is 13 residues. From germline, CDR1 is MGHRA and CDR2 YSYEKL. In DNA, the CDR3 is TGCGCCAGCAGCCAAACCGCGGGGGAGGCCCAGTACTTC. Protein product: CASSQTAGEAQYF.

V and J are TRBV29-1 and TRBJ1-2; TRBD1 aligns across 9 bases. This CDR3 has 16 amino acids. The germline V gene encodes CDR1 SQVTM and CDR2 ANQGSEA. Trimming removed 3 bases from V and 0 bases from J; junction bases left unmatched: 8. The CDR3 region has the DNA TGCAGCGTTGATGGGACAGGGCCTGGAACTAACTATGGCTACACCTTC. It is translated as CSVDGTGPGTNYGYTF.

The chain uses TRBV4-3 and TRBJ1-1; D is undetermined. The CDR3 consists of 13 residues. V shed 0 bases and J shed 4 bases, with 6 bases lying between them. The germline V gene encodes CDR1 LGHNA and CDR2 YSLEER. The DNA of the CDR3 is TGCGCCAGCAGCCAAGACGGGAGCACTGAAGCTTTCTTT. Translation gives CASSQDGSTEAFF.

Worth noting for this clone: This same CDR3 is encoded by further DNA sequences in the sample. J is TRBJ2-5 and V is TRBV2; 14 bases line up with TRBD2. V lost 6 bases to trimming and J lost 2 bases; unmatched junction nucleotides: 2. CDR3 length: 15 amino acids. CDR1 is SNHLY, CDR2 FYNNEI, per germline. The CDR3 nucleotides are TGTGCCAGCAGAAGACTAGCGGGGGGGCAAGAGACCCAGTACTTC. It codes for CASRRLAGGQETQYF.

The genes are TRBV4-3 and TRBJ2-7; perhaps TRBD2 as D (6 bases). This CDR3 region has 15 residues. V lost 4 bases and J lost 3, with 16 bases in between. Per germline, CDR1 LGHNA and CDR2 YSLEER. CDR3 nucleotides: TGCGCCAGCAGCCTGGGGACTCAGACAAACTACGAGCAGTACTTC. It codes for CASSLGTQTNYEQYF.

This clone was recorded a few times. The rearrangement links TRBV9 to TRBJ1-3; D is perhaps TRBD1 (6 bases). Germline loops: CDR1 SGDLS, CDR2 YYNGEE. Trimming shortened V by 3 bases and J by 4 bases, and 14 bases separated the two germline ends. This CDR3 spans 15 amino acids. CDR3 nucleotide sequence: TGTGCCAGCAGCGGCTTACAGGGTGGCGGAAACACCATATATTTT. Amino acid sequence: CASSGLQGGGNTIYF.

V is TRBV7-9 and J is TRBJ1-1; 7 bases fit TRBD1. Germline V CDR1 and CDR2: SEHNR, FQNEAQ (reference sequence). The CDR3 has 16 residues. J lost 4 bases, V lost 5 bases, and 13 bases had no gene match. As DNA, the CDR3 is TGTGCCAGCAGCCCCCATCCTACAGGGGAAGTCACTGAAGCTTTCTTT. Protein sequence: CASSPHPTGEVTEAFF.